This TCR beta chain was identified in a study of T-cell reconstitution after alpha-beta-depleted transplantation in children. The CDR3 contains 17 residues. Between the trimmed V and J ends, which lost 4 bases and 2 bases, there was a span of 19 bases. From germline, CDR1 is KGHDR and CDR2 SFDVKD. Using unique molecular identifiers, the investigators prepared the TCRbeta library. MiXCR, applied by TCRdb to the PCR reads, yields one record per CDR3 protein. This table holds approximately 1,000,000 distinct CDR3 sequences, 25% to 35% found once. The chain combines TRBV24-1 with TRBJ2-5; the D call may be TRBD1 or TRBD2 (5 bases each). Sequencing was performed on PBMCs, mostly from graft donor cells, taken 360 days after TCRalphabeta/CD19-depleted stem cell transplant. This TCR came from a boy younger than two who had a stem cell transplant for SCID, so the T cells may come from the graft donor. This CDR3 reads CATSDQPGRKVQETQYF. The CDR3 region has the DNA TGTGCCACCAGTGACCAGCCGGGACGCAAAGTTCAAGAGACCCAGTACTTC.